This TCR beta chain was recorded in a study of OX40 agonist ivuxolimab in advanced cancers. Regarding the research as a whole: Ivuxolimab, which targeted the costimulatory receptor OX40 (CD134), was an agonistic, fully human IgG2 monoclonal antibody. Intravenous ivuxolimab was administered to patients every 2 weeks at six dose levels: 0.01, 0.1, 0.3, 1.5, 3 and 10 mg/kg. Of the 50 or so patients in dose escalation, 19 had hepatocellular carcinoma, some 15 had melanoma, 9 had renal cell carcinoma and 9 had head and neck cancer. The dose-escalation cohort was 82.7% male with a mean age of about 58 years, ranging from about 20 to 80. Patients were allowed to have had prior anti-PD-1, anti-PD-L1 or anti-CTLA-4 therapy, and around 40% of the dose-escalation patients had previously received checkpoint inhibitors. Partial responses occurred in three dose-escalation patients: two with cutaneous melanoma and one with hepatocellular carcinoma. The point of sequencing TCRbeta in the periphery was to test whether ivuxolimab changed TCR sequence diversity and drove clonal T-cell expansion. The paper describes the monotherapy dose-escalation part (N of about 52 patients) of the phase I trial of ivuxolimab.

Genomic DNA was extracted from sorted cells for sequencing of the TCRbeta CDR3 region. TCRbeta CDR3 regions were sequenced using the immunoSEQ Assay. TCRdb carries this immuneACCESS record with in-frame sequences only. Its versions omit some clonotypes, under half of them owing to an unresolved V gene in the studies checked, with the rest unexplained. The sample has 15,000 to 20,000 clones on record, around four fifths of them singletons. The ten largest account for 25% to 35% of the sample. Study-wide findings and limitations: At doses of 0.1 to 3.0 mg/kg, clonal expansion of both CD4+ and CD8+ T cells in blood was seen between baseline and week 6. Low levels of normalized T-cell clonal expansion were also seen in some patients who did not respond. Which antigens the clonally expanded peripheral T cells were specific for was not determined. In the 0.1-3.0 mg/kg groups, partial responders had among the lowest normalized peripheral clonal expansion, particularly in CD8+ T cells. On average, CD8+ T cells showed more expanded clones than CD4+ T cells after ivuxolimab.

Worth noting for this clone: Its binding antigen is unknown. Qualities for individual bases were not recorded, and no much larger clone is one base off.

Relative to germline, V is 3 bases shorter and J is 0 bases shorter, with 9 bases between their ends. CDR1 and CDR2, looked up from the germline V gene (reference sequence), are LNHDA and SQIVND. From its cysteine to its phenylalanine, the CDR3 spans 15 amino acids. The kept DNA is CDR3 alone, 45 bases in frame from the first base. Patients with a history of autoimmune disease or receiving systemic immunosuppression were excluded from the trial. In every dose cohort, peripheral blood was drawn for TCR sequencing at baseline, cycle 4 day 1, and cycle 7 day 1. The samples were drawn from a first-in-human, open-label, multicenter phase I dose-escalation trial of ivuxolimab. Adults with locally advanced or metastatic melanoma, renal cell carcinoma, hepatocellular carcinoma or head and neck squamous cell carcinoma were enrolled in the trial. CD4+ and CD8+ T cells were sorted separately from peripheral blood before TCR sequencing.

The clonotype comes from an adult with an advanced solid tumor such as melanoma, head and neck, liver or kidney cancer. The V gene is TRBV19 and the J gene is TRBJ1-5; no D gene call is confident. The material sequenced was CD4+ or CD8+ T cells sorted from blood, taken in a trial of the OX40 agonist ivuxolimab. The DNA is as follows: TGTGCCAGTAGTATTTCTATGAATAGCAATCAGCCCCAGCATTTT. Its protein product is CASSISMNSNQPQHF. Full variable domain (CDR3 extended with the reference TRBV19 and TRBJ1-5 proteins): DGGITQSPKYLFRKEGQNVTLSCEQNLNHDAMYWYRQDPGQGLRLIYYSQIVNDFQKGDIAEGYSVSREKKESFPLTVTSAQKNPTAFYLCASSISMNSNQPQHFGDGTRLSIL.